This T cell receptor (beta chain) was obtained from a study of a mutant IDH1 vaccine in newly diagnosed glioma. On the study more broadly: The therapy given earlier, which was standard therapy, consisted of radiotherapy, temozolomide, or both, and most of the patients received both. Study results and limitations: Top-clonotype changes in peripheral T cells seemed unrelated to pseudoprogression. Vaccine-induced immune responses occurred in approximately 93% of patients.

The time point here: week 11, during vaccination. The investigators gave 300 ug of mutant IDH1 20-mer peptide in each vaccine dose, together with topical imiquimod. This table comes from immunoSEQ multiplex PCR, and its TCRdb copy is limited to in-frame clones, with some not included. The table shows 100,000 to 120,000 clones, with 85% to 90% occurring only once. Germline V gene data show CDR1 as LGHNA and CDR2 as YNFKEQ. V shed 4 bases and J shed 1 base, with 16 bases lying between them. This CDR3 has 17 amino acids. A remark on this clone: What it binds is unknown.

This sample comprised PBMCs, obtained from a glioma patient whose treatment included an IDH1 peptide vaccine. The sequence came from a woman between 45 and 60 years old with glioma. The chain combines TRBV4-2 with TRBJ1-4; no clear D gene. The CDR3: CASSPAQDRRTNEKLFF. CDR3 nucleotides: TGTGCCAGCAGCCCCGCCCAAGATCGGCGAACTAATGAAAAACTGTTTTTT.